This T cell receptor (beta chain) was captured in a study of T cell repertoires in cytomegalovirus infection. At the level of the study: Recently identified HLA-C-restricted CMV epitopes and well-studied HLA-B-restricted CMV epitopes were used by the study.

Study-level findings and limits: Dominating the ex vivo response were TCR beta clonotypes that were CMV-specific and HLA-C-restricted.

A single record per CDR3 protein comes from TCRdb applying MiXCR to the reads. The data hold some 920,000 distinct CDR3 sequences, with roughly 31% observed a single time. There are 17 residues in the CDR3. CDR1 is DFQATT, CDR2 SNEGSKA, per germline (reference sequence). The J segment lost 2 bases and the V segment lost 0 bases, leaving 7 bases of the junction unmatched. Turning to this clonotype: What it recognizes is unknown.

Sequencing was performed on cultured CD8+ T cells from PBMCs, taken from culture after CMV antigen stimulation. This receptor was taken from a human donor in good health (CMV status not recorded). Some clones in this sample may be carry-over from other donors' samples. V gene TRBV20-1 combines with J gene TRBJ2-5; TRBD2 matches at 12 bases. CDR3 protein: CSARDLLAGGEQETQYF. The CDR3 DNA reads as TGCAGTGCTAGAGATCTACTAGCGGGGGGCGAACAAGAGACCCAGTACTTC.